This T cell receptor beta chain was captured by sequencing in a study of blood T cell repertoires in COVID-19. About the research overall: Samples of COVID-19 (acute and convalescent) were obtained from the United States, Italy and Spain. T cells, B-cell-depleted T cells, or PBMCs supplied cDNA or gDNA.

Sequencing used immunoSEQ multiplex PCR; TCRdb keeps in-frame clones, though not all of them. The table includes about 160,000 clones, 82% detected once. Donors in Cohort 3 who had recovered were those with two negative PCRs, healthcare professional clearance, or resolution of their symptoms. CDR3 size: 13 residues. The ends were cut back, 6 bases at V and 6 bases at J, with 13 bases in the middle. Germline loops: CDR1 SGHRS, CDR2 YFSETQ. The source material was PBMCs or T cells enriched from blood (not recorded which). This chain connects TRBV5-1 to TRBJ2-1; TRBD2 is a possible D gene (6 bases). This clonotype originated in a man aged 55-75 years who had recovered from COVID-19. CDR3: CASTPRGSNEQFF. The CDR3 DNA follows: TGCGCCAGCACCCCCCGGGGGTCCAATGAGCAGTTCTTC.